These 6 T cell receptor beta chains came from one sample sequenced in a study of OX40 agonist ivuxolimab in advanced cancers. Libraries were prepared by immunoSEQ multiplex PCR; TCRdb keeps only in-frame clonotypes and omits some of them. The table shows about 40,000 clones, with more than 70% occurring only once. The sequencing used CD4+ or CD8+ T cells sorted from blood, collected in a trial of the OX40 agonist ivuxolimab. These receptors were taken from an adult with an advanced solid tumor such as melanoma, head and neck, liver or kidney cancer.

The chain links TRBV11-1 to TRBJ2-4; tentative D call: TRBD1 (5 bases). The germline V and J ends were trimmed by 6 bases and 1 base, with 16 bases remaining between them. The CDR3 extends over 16 amino acids. Germline CDR1 and CDR2: SGHAT and FQDESV (reference sequence). In DNA, the CDR3 is TGTGCCAGCAGTTCAATAGAAGGGGTCGCCAAAAACATTCAGTACTTC. Protein: CASSSIEGVAKNIQYF.

The chain uses TRBV27 and TRBJ2-3; no definite D call. V lost 5 bases, J lost 2 bases, and 11 bases lay in between. Per the germline V gene, CDR1 is MNHEY and CDR2 is SMNVEV (reference sequence). CDR3 size: 14 residues. CDR3: CASSPRLITDTQYF. The CDR3 DNA follows: TGTGCCAGCAGTCCCCGTCTTATCACAGATACGCAGTATTTT.

The V gene is TRBV28, the J gene TRBJ1-4, with 9 bases fitting TRBD1. Germline loops: CDR1 MDHEN, CDR2 SYDVKM. Trimming at V came to 2 bases and at J to 6 bases, leaving 1 base not matched to a gene. The CDR3 consists of 14 residues. CDR3 DNA: TGTGCCAGCAGTTTAGGGACAGGGTATGAAAAACTGTTTTTT. Protein product: CASSLGTGYEKLFF.

This rearrangement joins TRBV7-9 to TRBJ2-1, with 9 bases fitting TRBD2. Germline CDR1 is SEHNR and CDR2 is FQNEAQ (reference sequence). Losses at the gene ends were 1 base for V and 4 bases for J; bases not matched to a gene: 11. The CDR3 runs to 18 residues. CDR3 residues: CASSLETSGSTYYNEQFF. For the CDR3, the DNA is TGTGCCAGCAGCTTAGAGACTAGCGGAAGCACTTATTACAATGAGCAGTTCTTC.

The V call is TRBV5-4, the J call TRBJ2-3, with TRBD2 as a possible D gene (5 bases). The CDR3 is 16 amino acids. Per the germline V gene, CDR1 is SGHNT and CDR2 is YYREEE (reference sequence). Trimming pared 0 bases from V and 4 bases from J, leaving 15 bases between. The CDR3 spells CASSLALAGEPDTQYF. The CDR3 DNA reads as TGTGCCAGCAGCTTGGCGCTGGCGGGTGAGCCAGATACGCAGTATTTT.

The chain employs TRBV7-2 and TRBJ2-2; possible D gene TRBD2, 6 bases. The CDR3 covers 15 residues. V was shortened by 1 base and J by 3 bases, with 9 bases between the two germline ends. Germline CDR1 reads SGHTA; CDR2 reads FQGNSA. CDR3 in amino acids: CASSLESGHTGELFF. In DNA, the CDR3 is TGTGCCAGCAGCTTAGAGAGCGGGCACACCGGGGAGCTGTTTTTT.